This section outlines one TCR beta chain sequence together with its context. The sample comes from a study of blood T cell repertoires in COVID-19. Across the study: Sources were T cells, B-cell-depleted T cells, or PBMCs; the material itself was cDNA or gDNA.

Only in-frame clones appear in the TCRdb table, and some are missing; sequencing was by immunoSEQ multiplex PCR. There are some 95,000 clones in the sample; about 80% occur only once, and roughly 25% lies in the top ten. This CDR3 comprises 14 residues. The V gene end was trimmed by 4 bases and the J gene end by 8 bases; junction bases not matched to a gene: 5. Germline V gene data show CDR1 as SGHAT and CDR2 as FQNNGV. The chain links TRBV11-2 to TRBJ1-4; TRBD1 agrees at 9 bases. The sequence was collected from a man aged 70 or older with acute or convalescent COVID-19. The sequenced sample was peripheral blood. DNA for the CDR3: TGTGCCAGCAGCTATTCGACAGGGGGGGAAAAACTGTTTTTT. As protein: CASSYSTGGEKLFF.